This T cell receptor beta chain was obtained from a study of cytomegalovirus exposure and HLA in healthy donors. PCR primers comprised 60 Vbeta and 13 Jbeta primers. Some clones are missing from TCRdb's copy, which holds only in-frame ones; the method was immunoSEQ multiplex PCR. Of around 120,000 clones in the sample, around 80% were seen once. V shed 2 bases, J shed 6 bases, and the junction held 3 bases outside the gene matches. The CDR3 loop spans 13 amino acids. Per the germline V gene, CDR1 is SGHTA and CDR2 is FQGNSA. Input material: PBMCs. The V and J genes are TRBV7-2 and TRBJ2-7; 8 bases map to TRBD2. This TCR came from a woman in her forties or fifties in good health and CMV-seronegative. The DNA for the CDR3 is TGTGCCAGCAGCTTAATCCGGGGGGGCGAGCAGTACTTC. Protein: CASSLIRGGEQYF.